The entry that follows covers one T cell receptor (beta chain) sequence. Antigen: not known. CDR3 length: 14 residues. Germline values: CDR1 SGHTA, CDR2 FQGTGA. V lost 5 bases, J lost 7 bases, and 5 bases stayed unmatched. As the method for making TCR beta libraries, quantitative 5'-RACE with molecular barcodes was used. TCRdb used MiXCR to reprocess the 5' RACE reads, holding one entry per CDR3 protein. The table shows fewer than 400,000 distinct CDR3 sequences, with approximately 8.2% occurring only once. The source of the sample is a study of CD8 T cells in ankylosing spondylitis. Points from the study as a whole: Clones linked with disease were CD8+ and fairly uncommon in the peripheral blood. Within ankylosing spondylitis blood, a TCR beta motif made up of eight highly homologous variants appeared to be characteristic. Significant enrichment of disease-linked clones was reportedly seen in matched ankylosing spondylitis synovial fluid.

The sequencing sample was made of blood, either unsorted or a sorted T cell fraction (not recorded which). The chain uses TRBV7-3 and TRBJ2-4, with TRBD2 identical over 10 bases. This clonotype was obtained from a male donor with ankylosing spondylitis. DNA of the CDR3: TGTGCCAGCAGCCCCAGCGGGAGGGGTAACATTCAGTACTTC. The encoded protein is CASSPSGRGNIQYF.